Sequencing of this T cell receptor beta chain was carried out in a study of early T cells in non-severe SARS-CoV-2 infection. About the study: Chains from this unsorted whole-blood bulk RNA could not be paired. General study findings and limits: Anti-spike CD8 responses were favored in VDJdb matching, and private and CD4 specificities were missed.

There are a few counts of this clonotype. The antigen remains undetermined. The TCR library protocol attached unique molecular identifiers to the individual cDNA molecules. TCRdb passed the 5' RACE reads through MiXCR, listing each CDR3 protein once. Here the sample spans 65,000 to 80,000 distinct CDR3 sequences, approximately 13% being singletons. The material sequenced was whole blood. The receptor comes from an adult who was a healthcare worker with PCR-confirmed SARS-CoV-2 infection or an uninfected control (not recorded which).

CDR3 sequence reads: CASRPQGASTEAFF. The CDR3 bases are TGTGCCAGCAGACCACAGGGGGCTAGCACTGAAGCTTTCTTT. The J gene is TRBJ1-1, the V gene TRBV7-9; 9 nucleotides align to TRBD1. CDR1 is SEHNR and CDR2 is FQNEAQ in the germline V gene (reference sequence). J gave up 4 bases and V 6 bases, and 6 bases lay outside the gene matches. The CDR3 sequence is 14 residues long.